These 9 T cell receptor beta chains originate from one sample sequenced in a study of T cell changes during pregnancy in multiple sclerosis. Measured with immunoSEQ multiplex PCR; TCRdb has only the in-frame clones, and not every one. The sample holds roughly 90,000 clones, about 94% seen once. Here the sequenced sample was peripheral blood, taken in the third trimester of pregnancy. The receptors derive from a female donor with multiple sclerosis, enrolled in a pregnancy study.

J is TRBJ2-7 and V is TRBV7-9; no definite D call. This CDR3 has 15 residues. The germline CDR1 and CDR2 sequences are SEHNR and FQNEAQ (reference sequence). Trimming took off 1 base at V and 0 bases at J, with 10 bases between the two ends. The CDR3 here is CASSLETGSSYEQYF. CDR3 DNA sequence: TGTGCCAGCAGCTTAGAAACGGGTTCCTCCTACGAGCAGTACTTC.

The gene calls are TRBV5-4 and TRBJ1-6, with D possibly matching TRBD1 (5 bases). The CDR3 loop spans 13 amino acids. V lost 0 bases to trimming and J lost 15 bases, with 13 bases between them. The V gene's germline CDR1 is SGHNT and CDR2 YYREEE (reference sequence). This CDR3 reads CASSLVGGGSLHF. In nucleotides, the CDR3 is TGTGCCAGCAGCTTGGTTGGGGGAGGAAGCCTCCACTTT.

This clone was detected once. The chain employs TRBV5-6 and TRBJ2-7, with D hard to call. Germline-derived CDR1 and CDR2 are SGHDT and YYEEEE. V gave up 5 bases and J gave up 7 bases, with 16 bases separating them. This CDR3 has 13 residues. The CDR3 loop is CASSPATGPEQYF. The CDR3 bases are TGTGCCAGCAGTCCCGCGACGGGTCCGGAGCAGTACTTC. The full variable domain, with the rest looked up from reference TRBV5-6 and TRBJ2-7, is DAGVTQSPTHLIKTRGQQVTLRCSPKSGHDTVSWYQQALGQGPQFIFQYYEEEERQRGNFPDRFSGHQFPNYSSELNVNALLLGDSALYLCASSPATGPEQYFGPGTRLTVT.

CDR3 region: CASSLASVSNEQFF. CDR3 nucleotide sequence: TGCGCCAGCAGCTTGGCCTCCGTGAGCAATGAGCAGTTCTTC. The chain carries TRBV5-1 and TRBJ2-1; D is uncertain. Trimming took 0 bases from V and 6 from J, leaving 10 bases between them. CDR1 and CDR2 from the germline V gene are SGHRS and YFSETQ. The CDR3 is 14 amino acids. The full variable domain, its missing parts supplied by reference TRBV5-1 and TRBJ2-1, is KAGVTQTPRYLIKTRGQQVTLSCSPISGHRSVSWYQQTPGQGLQFLFEYFSETQRNKGNFPGRFSGRQFSNSRSEMNVSTLELGDSALYLCASSLASVSNEQFFGPGTRLTVL.

This clone was observed a handful of times. The chain employs TRBV7-9 and TRBJ1-5; no firm D call. Germline V CDR1 and CDR2: SEHNR, FQNEAQ (reference sequence). CDR3 size: 14 residues. With 1 base removed from V and 7 bases from J, the gap between germline ends came to 11 bases. DNA of the CDR3: TGTGCCAGCAGCTTAGAGTACGAGAGCCAGCCCCAGCATTTT. Protein product: CASSLEYESQPQHF.

The chain is built from TRBV7-9 and TRBJ2-3; D is unresolved. V dropped 4 bases and J dropped 0 bases, with 5 bases sitting between them. The CDR3 runs to 13 residues. CDR1 and CDR2 from the germline V gene are SEHNR and FQNEAQ (reference sequence). The CDR3 sequence: CASSSLSTDTQYF. Here the CDR3 DNA reads TGTGCCAGCAGCTCGTTAAGCACAGATACGCAGTATTTT.

The chain employs TRBV4-3 and TRBJ2-7; TRBD2 aligns across 10 bases. V lost 1 base to trimming and J lost 3 bases; unmatched junction nucleotides: 12. Looked up from germline, CDR1 is LGHNA and CDR2 is YSLEER. The CDR3 sequence is 18 residues long. The CDR3 loop is CASSQAFRLAGEGYEQYF. For the CDR3, the DNA is TGCGCCAGCAGCCAAGCTTTCCGTCTAGCGGGAGAGGGCTACGAGCAGTACTTC.

The V call is TRBV7-9, the J call TRBJ2-1, with 7 bases identical to TRBD2. The V segment lost 1 base and the J segment 4 bases; nucleotides outside the gene matches: 10. Germline V gives CDR1 SEHNR, CDR2 FQNEAQ (reference sequence). CDR3 length: 17 residues. For the CDR3, the DNA is TGTGCCAGCAGCTTAGTAGGGGTTGCGGGGGATTACAATGAGCAGTTCTTC. Residues: CASSLVGVAGDYNEQFF.

The CDR3 region is CASGARGLAVKETQYF. The DNA for the CDR3 is TGTGCCAGCGGGGCAAGAGGACTAGCGGTAAAAGAGACCCAGTACTTC. This chain links TRBV2 with TRBJ2-5; TRBD2 agrees at 10 bases. The CDR3 has 16 residues. CDR1 is SNHLY and CDR2 is FYNNEI in the germline V gene. V lost 8 bases to trimming and J lost 3 bases; unmatched junction nucleotides: 12. The complete variable domain, with remaining parts taken from reference TRBV2 and TRBJ2-5, reads EPEVTQTPSHQVTQMGQEVILRCVPISNHLYFYWYRQILGQKVEFLVSFYNNEISEKSEIFDDQFSVERPDGSNFTLKIRSTKLEDSAMYFCASGARGLAVKETQYFGPGTRLLVL.